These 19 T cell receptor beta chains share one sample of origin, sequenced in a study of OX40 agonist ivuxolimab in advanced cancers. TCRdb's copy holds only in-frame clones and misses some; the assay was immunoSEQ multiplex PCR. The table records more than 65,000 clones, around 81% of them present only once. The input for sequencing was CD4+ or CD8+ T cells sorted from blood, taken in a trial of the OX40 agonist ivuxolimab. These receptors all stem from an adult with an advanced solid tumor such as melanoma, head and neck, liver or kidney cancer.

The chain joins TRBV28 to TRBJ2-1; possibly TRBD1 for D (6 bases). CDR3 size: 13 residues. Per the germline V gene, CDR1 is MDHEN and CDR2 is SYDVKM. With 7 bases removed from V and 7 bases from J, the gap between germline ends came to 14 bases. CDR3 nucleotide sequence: TGTGCCAGCAAGACGGGACACCTGAATGAGCAGTTCTTC. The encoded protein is CASKTGHLNEQFF.

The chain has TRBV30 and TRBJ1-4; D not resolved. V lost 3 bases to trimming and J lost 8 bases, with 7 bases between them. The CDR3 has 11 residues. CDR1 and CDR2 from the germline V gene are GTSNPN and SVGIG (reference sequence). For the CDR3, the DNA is TGTGCCTGGAGCGAACTAGAAAAACTGTTTTTT. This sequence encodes CAWSELEKLFF.

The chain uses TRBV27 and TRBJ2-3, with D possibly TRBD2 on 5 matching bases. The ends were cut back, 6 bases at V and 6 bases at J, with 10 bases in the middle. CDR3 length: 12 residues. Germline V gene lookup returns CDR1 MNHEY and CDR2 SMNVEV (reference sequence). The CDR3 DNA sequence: TGTGCCAGCAGCTCCGGGGTGGATACGCAGTATTTT. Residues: CASSSGVDTQYF.

CDR3 sequence reads: CASSSPGTQNYEQYF. CDR3 in DNA: TGTGCCAGCAGCTCTCCTGGCACCCAAAACTACGAGCAGTACTTC. This chain connects TRBV28 to TRBJ2-7; D gene unclear. CDR1 is MDHEN, CDR2 SYDVKM, per germline. The CDR3 sequence is 15 residues long. Trimming cost V 6 bases and J 3 bases, with 18 bases left between them. The variable domain in full, completed from reference TRBV28 and TRBJ2-7, reads DVKVTQSSRYLVKRTGEKVFLECVQDMDHENMFWYRQDPGLGLRLIYFSYDVKMKEKGDIPEGYSVSREKKERFSLILESASTNQTSMYLCASSSPGTQNYEQYFGPGTRLTVT.

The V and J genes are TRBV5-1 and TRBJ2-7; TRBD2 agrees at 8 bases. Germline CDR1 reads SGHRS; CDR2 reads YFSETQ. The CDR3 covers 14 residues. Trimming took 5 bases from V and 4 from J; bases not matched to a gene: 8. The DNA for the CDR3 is TGCGCCAGCAGTTTTAGCGCGGGGGGATACGAGCAGTACGTC. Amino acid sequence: CASSFSAGGYEQYV.

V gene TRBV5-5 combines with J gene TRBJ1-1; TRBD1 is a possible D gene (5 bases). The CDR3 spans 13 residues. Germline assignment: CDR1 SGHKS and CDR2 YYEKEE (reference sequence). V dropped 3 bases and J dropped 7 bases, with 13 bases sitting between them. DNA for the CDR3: TGTGCCAGCAGCTCCGGGACGATCATTGAAGCTTTCTTT. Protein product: CASSSGTIIEAFF. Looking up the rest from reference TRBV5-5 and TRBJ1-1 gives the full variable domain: DAGVTQSPTHLIKTRGQQVTLRCSPISGHKSVSWYQQVLGQGPQFIFQYYEKEERGRGNFPDRFSARQFPNYSSELNVNALLLGDSALYLCASSSGTIIEAFFGQGTRLTVV.

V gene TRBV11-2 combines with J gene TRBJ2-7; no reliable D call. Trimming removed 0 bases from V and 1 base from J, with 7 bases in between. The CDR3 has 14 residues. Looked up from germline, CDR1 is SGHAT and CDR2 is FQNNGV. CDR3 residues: CASSLDRWSYEQYF. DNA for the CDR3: TGTGCCAGCAGCTTAGACAGGTGGTCCTACGAGCAGTACTTC. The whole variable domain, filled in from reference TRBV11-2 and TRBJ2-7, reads EAGVAQSPRYKIIEKRQSVAFWCNPISGHATLYWYQQILGQGPKLLIQFQNNGVVDDSQLPKDRFSAERLKGVDSTLKIQPAKLEDSAVYLCASSLDRWSYEQYFGPGTRLTVT.

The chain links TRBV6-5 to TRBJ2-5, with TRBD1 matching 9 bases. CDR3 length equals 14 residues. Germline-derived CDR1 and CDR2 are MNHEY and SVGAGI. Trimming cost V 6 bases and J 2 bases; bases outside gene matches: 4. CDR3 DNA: TGTGCCAGCAGCCTGGGGACAGGGCAAGAGACCCAGTACTTC. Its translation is CASSLGTGQETQYF.

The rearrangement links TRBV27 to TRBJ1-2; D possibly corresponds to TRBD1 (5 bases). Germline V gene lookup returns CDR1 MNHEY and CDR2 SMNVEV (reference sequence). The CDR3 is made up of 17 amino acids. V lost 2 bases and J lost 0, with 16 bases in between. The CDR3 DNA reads TGTGCCAGCAGTTTAGGTGGGGCCCGAGCCACTAACTATGGCTACACCTTC. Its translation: CASSLGGARATNYGYTF.

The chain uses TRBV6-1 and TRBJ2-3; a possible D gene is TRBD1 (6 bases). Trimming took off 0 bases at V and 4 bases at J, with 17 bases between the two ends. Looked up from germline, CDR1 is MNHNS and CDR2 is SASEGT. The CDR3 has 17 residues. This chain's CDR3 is CASSEAGALVRADTQYF. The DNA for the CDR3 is TGTGCCAGCAGTGAAGCGGGGGCGCTAGTTCGTGCAGATACGCAGTATTTT.

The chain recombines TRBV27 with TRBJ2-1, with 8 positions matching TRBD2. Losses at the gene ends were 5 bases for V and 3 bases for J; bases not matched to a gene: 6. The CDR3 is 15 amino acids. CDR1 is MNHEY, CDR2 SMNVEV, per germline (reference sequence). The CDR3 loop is CASSPIAGNYNEQFF. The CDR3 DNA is TGTGCCAGCAGTCCCATAGCGGGGAACTACAATGAGCAGTTCTTC.

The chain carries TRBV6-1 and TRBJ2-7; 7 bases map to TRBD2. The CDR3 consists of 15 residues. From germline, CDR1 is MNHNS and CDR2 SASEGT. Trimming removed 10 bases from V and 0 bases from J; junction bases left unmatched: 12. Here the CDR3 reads CATRLAAVASYEQYF. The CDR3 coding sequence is TGTGCCACCCGGCTAGCGGCAGTGGCCTCCTACGAGCAGTACTTC.

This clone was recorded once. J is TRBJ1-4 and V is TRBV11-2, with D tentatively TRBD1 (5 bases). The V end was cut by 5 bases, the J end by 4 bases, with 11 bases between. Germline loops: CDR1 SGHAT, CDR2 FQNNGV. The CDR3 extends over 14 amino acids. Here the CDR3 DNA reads TGTGCCAGCAGCCGGGGACGGGTTAATGAAAAACTGTTTTTT. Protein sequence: CASSRGRVNEKLFF.

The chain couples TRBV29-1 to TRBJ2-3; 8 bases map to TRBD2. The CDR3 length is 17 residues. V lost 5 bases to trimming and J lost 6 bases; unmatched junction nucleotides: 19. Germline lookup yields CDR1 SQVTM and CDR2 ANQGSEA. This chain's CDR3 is CSVIRTGRDRTRDTQYF. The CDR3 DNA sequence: TGCAGCGTTATTCGTACCGGGAGGGACCGCACCCGCGATACGCAGTATTTT.

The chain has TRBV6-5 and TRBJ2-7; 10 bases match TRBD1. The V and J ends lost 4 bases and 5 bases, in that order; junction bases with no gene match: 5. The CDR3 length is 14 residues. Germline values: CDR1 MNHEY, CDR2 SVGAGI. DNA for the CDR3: TGTGCCAGCAGTTTATGGGGACAGGGGCACGAGCAGTACTTC. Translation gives CASSLWGQGHEQYF.

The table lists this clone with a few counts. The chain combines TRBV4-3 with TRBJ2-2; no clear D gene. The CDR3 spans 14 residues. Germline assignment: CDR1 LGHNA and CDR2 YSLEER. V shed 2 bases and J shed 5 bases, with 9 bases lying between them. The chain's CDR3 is CASSQNHGTGELFF. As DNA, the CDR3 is TGCGCCAGCAGCCAAAACCACGGGACCGGGGAGCTGTTTTTT.

The CDR3 sequence: CASSLYRGRNSYEQYF. The CDR3 DNA sequence: TGTGCCAGTAGTTTGTACAGGGGACGGAATTCCTACGAGCAGTACTTC. The chain is built from TRBV19 and TRBJ2-7, with 7 bases fitting TRBD1. The CDR3 is 16 amino acids. CDR1 and CDR2 (germline): LNHDA, SQIVND (reference sequence). After removal of 5 bases from V and 1 base from J, the junction contained 11 bases not matched to a gene.

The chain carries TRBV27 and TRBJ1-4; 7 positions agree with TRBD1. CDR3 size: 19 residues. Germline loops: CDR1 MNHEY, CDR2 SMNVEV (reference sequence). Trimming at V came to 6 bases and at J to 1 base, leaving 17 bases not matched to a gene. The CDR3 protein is CASRADRAISIQTNEKLFF. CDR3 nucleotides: TGTGCCAGCAGGGCCGACAGGGCGATATCGATCCAAACTAATGAAAAACTGTTTTTT. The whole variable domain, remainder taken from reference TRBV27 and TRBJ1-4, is EAQVTQNPRYLITVTGKKLTVTCSQNMNHEYMSWYRQDPGLGLRQIYYSMNVEVTDKGDVPEGYKVSRKEKRNFPLILESPSPNQTSLYFCASRADRAISIQTNEKLFFGSGTQLSVL.

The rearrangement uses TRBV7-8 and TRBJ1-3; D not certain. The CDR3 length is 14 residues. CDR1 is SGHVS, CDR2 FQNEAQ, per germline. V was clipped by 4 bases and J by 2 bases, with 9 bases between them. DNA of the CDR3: TGTGCCAGCAGCTCAAAAGCCCCTGGAAACACCATATATTTT. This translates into CASSSKAPGNTIYF.